This T cell receptor (beta chain) derives from a study of regulatory T cells in long-lasting Graves disease. Building the TCR beta libraries relied on iRepertoire HTBI primers, and CDR3 regions underwent Arm-PCR. TCRdb ran MiXCR on the multiplex PCR reads and lists one entry per CDR3 protein. The sample includes some 350,000 distinct CDR3 sequences, roughly 16% of them seen just once. Ten or more counts support this clonotype. With 3 bases clipped from V and 5 bases from J, the junction kept 4 bases outside the gene matches. The CDR3 sequence is 15 residues long. Time point of the sample: newly diagnosed GD, antithyroid drugs for less than 3 months. The TCR library used RNA extracted from PBMCs. This sample also belongs to another study, concerning T cells in Graves' hyperthyroidism and ophthalmopathy.

V gene TRBV12-3 or TRBV12-4 combines with J gene TRBJ2-1, with 10 bases identical to TRBD2. The material was peripheral blood mononuclear cells (PBMCs), obtained at new diagnosis, from a patient treated with antithyroid drugs. The receptor was isolated from a woman aged 18-29 years with Graves disease. This CDR3 is CASSFRLAGDNEQFF. The CDR3 DNA follows: TGTGCCAGCAGTTTTCGGCTAGCGGGGGACAATGAGCAGTTCTTC.